This TCR beta chain was profiled in a study of T-cell memory formation after mild COVID-19. Study results and caveats: In pre-infection memory, a portion of responding clones appeared, which suggested that cross-reactive memory joined. CD4+ contracting clones lay mainly in CM and EM, CD8+ ones in EMRA.

Remarks on this clonotype: Its antigen is currently unknown.

Using constant-segment primers, 5'RACE produced TCR alpha and TCR beta cDNA libraries carrying sample barcodes and UMIs. TCRdb fed the 5' RACE reads into MiXCR, producing one record per CDR3 protein. The table shows over 70,000 distinct CDR3 sequences, with around 16% occurring only once. The CDR3 has 14 residues. Germline V CDR1 and CDR2: MGHRA, YSYEKL. The V and J ends lost 0 bases and 5 bases respectively, with 9 bases between them. The sample comprised PBMCs or a T cell subset sorted from them (not recorded which). The J gene is TRBJ2-3, the V gene TRBV4-1; D unclear. This TCR derives from a man younger than 30 who had mild COVID-19 (a few samples of this study predate the infection). Cell type and time point are not known. The CDR3 region is CASSQDPEGDTQYF. DNA for the CDR3: TGCGCCAGCAGCCAAGATCCGGAAGGAGATACGCAGTATTTT.